Following are 20 T cell receptor beta chains from one sample sequenced in a study of graft-versus-host responses after intestinal transplantation. The antigens of these receptors remain unknown. Repertoires were generated with immunoSEQ multiplex PCR, while TCRdb's copy carries only in-frame clones and drops some. The sample shows some 100,000 clones, under 95% of them seen only once. This specimen consisted of unstimulated CD8+ T cells sorted from spleen or lymph node cells, obtained before intestinal transplant. All receptors derive from a human donor who received an intestinal transplant.

This sequence joins TRBV19 and TRBJ2-1; D is unresolved. Trimming left V 5 bases short and J 5 bases short, with 4 bases between. Germline V gene data show CDR1 as LNHDA and CDR2 as SQIVND (reference sequence). The CDR3 runs to 11 residues. The CDR3, as DNA: TGTGCCAGTAGTGAAGACAATGAGCAGTTCTTC. This gives the protein CASSEDNEQFF.

To note about this clone: Different DNA sequences within this sample yield the same CDR3. The J gene is TRBJ2-1, the V gene TRBV9, with a tentative D call TRBD2 (6 bases). The CDR3 contains 13 residues. Per germline, CDR1 SGDLS and CDR2 YYNGEE. Between the trimmed V and J ends, which lost 0 bases and 5 bases, there was a span of 6 bases. CDR3 residues: CASSVGGDNEQFF. The CDR3 region has the DNA TGTGCCAGCAGCGTAGGGGGGGACAATGAGCAGTTCTTC.

This chain uses TRBV28 with TRBJ1-5; 7 nucleotides line up with TRBD1. CDR1 MDHEN and CDR2 SYDVKM come from the germline V gene. The V segment lost 4 bases and the J segment 11 bases; nucleotides outside the gene matches: 14. This CDR3 has 15 residues. CDR3 DNA sequence: TGTGCCAGCAGTTCAAAGGGGGCTTGGTTATCAGCCCAGCATTTT. It is translated as CASSSKGAWLSAQHF. Based on the CDR3 plus reference TRBV28 and TRBJ1-5, the full variable domain is DVKVTQSSRYLVKRTGEKVFLECVQDMDHENMFWYRQDPGLGLRLIYFSYDVKMKEKGDIPEGYSVSREKKERFSLILESASTNQTSMYLCASSSKGAWLSAQHFGDGTRLSIL.

This chain links TRBV6-5 with TRBJ2-5; D unclear. Germline loops: CDR1 MNHEY, CDR2 SVGAGI. This CDR3 comprises 14 residues. Deletions cut 0 bases from V and 3 bases from J, with 8 bases between. CDR3 sequence reads: CASSYSADKETQYF. In DNA form, the CDR3 reads TGTGCCAGCAGTTACTCGGCGGATAAAGAGACCCAGTACTTC.

The genes are TRBV6-5 and TRBJ2-1; D is unclear. V was pared by 7 bases and J by 7 bases, with 20 bases between. Germline V gene data show CDR1 as MNHEY and CDR2 as SVGAGI. The CDR3 has 15 amino acids. The DNA for the CDR3 is TGTGCCAGCACCCCCTCCTCCGGGTCCTGGAATGAGCAGTTCTTC. Translation gives CASTPSSGSWNEQFF.

The chain recombines TRBV19 with TRBJ2-7; 8 bases are a match to TRBD2. The V gene's germline CDR1 is LNHDA and CDR2 SQIVND (reference sequence). V dropped 5 bases and J dropped 1; count of bases not matched to a gene: 7. The length of the CDR3 is 15 residues. CDR3 coding DNA: TGTGCCAGTAGTGTTGGAGCGGGAGTTTCCTACGAGCAGTACTTC. It codes for CASSVGAGVSYEQYF.

CDR3 amino acids: CASSSRTRGGGYTF. The CDR3 DNA reads as TGTGCCAGCAGCTCGAGAACCCGAGGAGGTGGCTACACCTTC. This chain links TRBV13 with TRBJ1-2; D gene uncertain. The CDR3 contains 14 residues. The V end lost 4 bases, the J end lost 7 bases, and 16 bases lay between the germline ends. Germline CDR1 reads PRHDT; CDR2 reads FYEKMQ (reference sequence).

The chain uses TRBV11-3 and TRBJ1-5; the D gene is possibly TRBD1 (6 bases). Trimming pared 8 bases from V and 5 bases from J, leaving 28 bases between. The CDR3 contains 18 residues. CDR1 and CDR2 (germline): SGHNT, YENEEA. CDR3 DNA: TGTGCCAGCGCCCACCAGGGGAGAACCAGAACTAAACATCAGCCCCAGCATTTT. Its translation: CASAHQGRTRTKHQPQHF.

The chain carries TRBV7-9 and TRBJ2-2; 8 bases align to TRBD2. Germline trimming cut 4 bases from V and 0 bases from J; bases unmatched to any gene: 1. Germline CDR1 reads SEHNR; CDR2 reads FQNEAQ (reference sequence). This CDR3 has 15 residues. CDR3 DNA sequence: TGTGCCAGCAGCTCGGGGGGGCCGAACACCGGGGAGCTGTTTTTT. This codes for CASSSGGPNTGELFF.

This clone showed up just once. One end of the junction varies from germline; a read error may be responsible. The identical CDR3 is also encoded by other nucleotide sequences in the sample. This chain joins TRBV6-6 and TRBJ2-5; D might be TRBD1 or TRBD2, each matching 7 bases. Germline V gene data show CDR1 as MNHNY and CDR2 as SVGAGI (reference sequence). CDR3 length: 13 amino acids. Written as DNA, the CDR3 is TGTGCTAGCAGGGGGGGGGTCCAAGAGACCCAGTACTTC. Residues: CASRGGVQETQYF.

Worth noting for this clone: At one end the junction does not follow the germline gene, possibly because of a read error. This chain uses TRBV11-2 with TRBJ1-1, with D unclear. Germline lookup yields CDR1 SGHAT and CDR2 FQNNGV. The CDR3 is made up of 12 amino acids. CDR3 region: CASSLANTEAFF. The CDR3 DNA follows: TGTGCCAGCAGTTTAGCCAACACTGAAGCTTTCTTT. The full variable domain, rest sourced from reference TRBV11-2 and TRBJ1-1, is EAGVAQSPRYKIIEKRQSVAFWCNPISGHATLYWYQQILGQGPKLLIQFQNNGVVDDSQLPKDRFSAERLKGVDSTLKIQPAKLEDSAVYLCASSLANTEAFFGQGTRLTVV.

V and J are TRBV30 and TRBJ2-7; TRBD2 matches at 7 bases. Trimming removed 1 base from V and 2 bases from J; junction bases left unmatched: 2. Germline CDR1 reads GTSNPN; CDR2 reads SVGIG (reference sequence). The CDR3 covers 13 residues. The CDR3 bases are TGTGCCTGGAGTGCTAGCGGTCCCTACGAGCAGTACTTC. This encodes CAWSASGPYEQYF. Supplemented by reference TRBV30 and TRBJ2-7, the full variable domain reads SQTIHQWPATLVQPVGSPLSLECTVEGTSNPNLYWYRQAAGRGLQLLFYSVGIGQISSEVPQNLSASRPQDRQFILSSKKLLLSDSGFYLCAWSASGPYEQYFGPGTRLTVT.

This chain connects TRBV6-6 to TRBJ2-2; 8 positions agree with TRBD2. This CDR3 region has 13 residues. Germline loops: CDR1 MNHNY, CDR2 SVGAGI (reference sequence). The V and J ends lost 5 bases and 6 bases, in that order; junction bases with no gene match: 2. The CDR3 sequence: CASSDGGAGELFF. The CDR3 DNA is TGTGCCAGCAGTGACGGGGGGGCCGGGGAGCTGTTTTTT.

V usage is TRBV19 and J usage is TRBJ2-3, with D perhaps matching TRBD1 or TRBD2 (5 bases each). CDR1 and CDR2 (germline): LNHDA, SQIVND (reference sequence). V gave up 1 base and J gave up 2 bases, with 10 bases separating them. The CDR3 sequence is 15 residues long. CDR3 nucleotides: TGTGCCAGTAGTATAGGGGACGAAATCACAGATACGCAGTATTTT. It encodes CASSIGDEITDTQYF. Variable domain in full (rest from reference TRBV19 and TRBJ2-3): DGGITQSPKYLFRKEGQNVTLSCEQNLNHDAMYWYRQDPGQGLRLIYYSQIVNDFQKGDIAEGYSVSREKKESFPLTVTSAQKNPTAFYLCASSIGDEITDTQYFGPGTRLTVL.

Here the CDR3 DNA reads TGTGCCAGCCAGGGGGCAGGCGACGAGCAGTACTTC. Translated: CASQGAGDEQYF. J is TRBJ2-7 and V is TRBV28; 8 bases agree with TRBD1. The CDR3 spans 12 residues. Per germline, CDR1 MDHEN and CDR2 SYDVKM. V lost 8 bases to trimming and J lost 5 bases; unmatched junction nucleotides: 5.

The rearrangement uses TRBV12-5 and TRBJ2-4; D is unresolved. This CDR3 contains 14 residues. Trimming shortened V by 5 bases and J by 0 bases, and 8 bases separated the two germline ends. Germline lookup yields CDR1 LGHNT and CDR2 FRNRAP. The CDR3 coding sequence is TGTGCTAGTGGTATAGGGATAGCCAAAAACATTCAGTACTTC. It encodes CASGIGIAKNIQYF. The whole variable domain, filled in from reference TRBV12-5 and TRBJ2-4, reads DARVTQTPRHKVTEMGQEVTMRCQPILGHNTVFWYRQTMMQGLELLAYFRNRAPLDDSGMPKDRFSAEMPDATLATLKIQPSEPRDSAVYFCASGIGIAKNIQYFGAGTRLSVL.

This chain links TRBV25-1 with TRBJ2-7; 8 bases are shared with TRBD1. CDR3 length equals 14 residues. CDR1 is MGHDK, CDR2 SYGVNS, per germline. After removal of 4 bases from V and 2 bases from J, the junction contained 4 bases not matched to a gene. CDR3 residues: CASSGTGLAYEQYF. CDR3 sequence (DNA): TGTGCCAGCAGTGGGACAGGGCTAGCCTACGAGCAGTACTTC.

This chain joins TRBV25-1 and TRBJ2-7; TRBD1 might be the D (6 bases). V lost 2 bases and J 0 bases, leaving 8 bases between the germline ends. Germline V gene data show CDR1 as MGHDK and CDR2 as SYGVNS. The CDR3 spans 14 residues. The CDR3 DNA is TGTGCCAGCAGTGAAGCAGGGGACTCCTACGAGCAGTACTTC. Its translation is CASSEAGDSYEQYF.

The chain uses TRBV5-5 and TRBJ2-1; 8 nucleotides line up with TRBD2. V lost 4 bases, J lost 4 bases, and 7 bases stayed unmatched. This CDR3 is built from 15 residues. Germline-derived CDR1 and CDR2 are SGHKS and YYEKEE (reference sequence). The CDR3 loop is CASSALAEFYNEQFF. The CDR3 coding sequence is TGTGCCAGCAGCGCACTAGCGGAGTTTTACAATGAGCAGTTCTTC.

This clone is medium-sized (0.01 to 0.1%). The rearrangement uses TRBV6-1 and TRBJ2-6, with D unclear. This CDR3 spans 14 amino acids. V dropped 11 bases and J dropped 0 bases, with 11 bases sitting between them. CDR1 and CDR2 (germline): MNHNS, SASEGT. This CDR3 is CAVGLSSGANVLTF. CDR3 coding DNA: TGTGCCGTCGGCCTTAGCTCTGGGGCCAACGTCCTGACTTTC.